The T cell receptor beta chain under discussion was sequenced for a study of radiotherapy plus CTLA-4 blockade in lung cancer. The overall study: Of the patients, 15% to 20% showed objective responses and roughly 31% attained disease control.

Note on this clone: Its antigen is unknown.

Patients had chemo-refractory metastatic non-small-cell lung cancer and received focal radiation plus CTLA-4 blockade that used ipilimumab. CDR3 length: 12 amino acids. From germline, CDR1 is MNHEY and CDR2 SMNVEV (reference sequence). Trimming took off 3 bases at V and 7 bases at J, with 7 bases between the two ends. Study observations and caveats: Early clonal dynamics of blood T cells, together with interferon-beta, were reported as the best response predictor. There was expansion of tumor-derived TCR clones in blood after radiotherapy plus ipilimumab.

The data were produced by immunoSEQ multiplex PCR, yet TCRdb's version contains in-frame clones alone and is incomplete. The profile shows around 80,000 clones, around 80% of them singletons. The J gene is TRBJ1-5, the V gene TRBV27; D gene unclear. The receptor's source is a human donor with non-small cell lung cancer who had stable disease on radiotherapy plus ipilimumab. The input for sequencing was peripheral blood, taken from a patient treated with radiotherapy plus ipilimumab. The CDR3 spells CASSLIGQPQHF. CDR3 coding DNA: TGTGCCAGCAGTTTGATAGGGCAGCCCCAGCATTTT.